This is a list of T cell receptor beta chains from one sample in a study of tumor-infiltrating lymphocytes in primary liver carcinoma. TCRdb re-called the multiplex PCR reads with MiXCR, one entry per CDR3 protein. The data contain 330,000 or so distinct CDR3 sequences, less than 65% of them seen just once; the ten biggest clones take up 6.5%. Sequenced input: peripheral blood. The receptor set was obtained from a man aged 40-49 years with primary liver carcinoma and hepatitis B virus infection. Each CDR3 is given with its conserved first and last residue. Each record gives: CDR3 protein, CDR3 DNA, V gene, clone size, D gene, J gene. D genes are given only for firm matches. The size entry is marked missing in some rows and otherwise reads once, few, many or a size class.

CSVVTAWGQPQHF | TGCAGCGTTGTGACAGCTTGGGGTCAGCCCCAGCATTTT | TRBV29-1 | many | - | TRBJ1-5
CASSFLGRADTQYF | TGTGCCAGCAGCTTCCTGGGGCGCGCAGATACGCAGTATTTT | TRBV5-4 | - | - | TRBJ2-3
CASSRRGVETEAFF | TGTGCCAGCAGCCGACGGGGGGTAGAAACTGAAGCTTTCTTT | TRBV28 | - | - | TRBJ1-1
CASSGQGNNEQFF | TGTGCCAGCAGTGGACAGGGGAACAATGAGCAGTTCTTC | TRBV6-5 | many | TRBD1 | TRBJ2-1
CASSPSREETQYF | TGTGCCAGCAGCCCGAGCAGAGAAGAGACCCAGTACTTC | TRBV5-4 | - | - | TRBJ2-5
CASRRTAPTTNEKLFF | TGTGCCAGCAGACGAACAGCTCCCACAACTAATGAAAAACTGTTTTTT | TRBV11-2 | - | - | TRBJ1-4
CACSLARADTEAFF | TGTGCCTGCAGCTTAGCGAGGGCGGACACTGAAGCTTTCTTT | TRBV11-1 | - | - | TRBJ1-1
CASSYSRGLETQYF | TGTGCCAGCAGTTACAGTCGGGGGTTAGAGACCCAGTACTTC | TRBV6-2/TRBV6-3 | few | - | TRBJ2-5
CASSSQGKETQYF | TGTGCCAGCAGCTCTCAGGGAAAAGAGACCCAGTACTTC | TRBV11-2 | many | - | TRBJ2-5
CASSLGGQGTQQQYF | TGTGCCAGCAGTTTAGGAGGACAGGGGACGCAGCAGCAGTATTTT | TRBV12-3/TRBV12-4 | - | TRBD1 | TRBJ2-3
CASSATALSGYTF | TGTGCCAGCAGTGCAACAGCGTTGAGTGGCTACACCTTC | TRBV12-3/TRBV12-4 | few | - | TRBJ1-2
CASSYMGREGEQFF | TGTGCCAGCAGCTACATGGGGCGGGAGGGCGAGCAGTTCTTC | TRBV5-6 | many | TRBD2 | TRBJ2-1
CASPQGVNDIQHF | TGTGCCAGCCCTCAGGGAGTTAATGACATTCAGCACTTC | TRBV6-6 | - | - | TRBJ2-4
CASSSRVGGLSYEQYF | TGTGCCAGCAGCTCTAGGGTGGGGGGCCTATCCTACGAGCAGTACTTC | TRBV11-2 | - | - | TRBJ2-7
CASSPQGDSYNSPLHF | TGTGCCAGCAGCCCGCAGGGAGATTCTTATAATTCACCCCTCCACTTT | TRBV7-8 | - | - | TRBJ1-6
CASSYSGTGGPGELSF | TGTGCCAGCAGTTACTCCGGGACAGGGGGGCCCGGGGAGCTGTCTTTT | TRBV6-5 | - | TRBD1 | TRBJ2-2
CASSQNLDTSEQFF | TGTGCCAGCAGTCAAAATCTCGACACCAGTGAGCAGTTCTTC | TRBV14 | few | - | TRBJ2-1
CTGSWEGVTGELFF | TGTACCGGCAGCTGGGAAGGGGTCACCGGGGAGCTGTTTTTT | TRBV11-2 | - | - | TRBJ2-2
CASGSLLPKNIQYF | TGTGCCAGCGGCTCCCTACTGCCCAAAAACATACAGTACTTC | TRBV11-2 | - | - | TRBJ2-4
CASSSTTGELFF | TGTGCCAGCAGTTCCACGACAGGCGAGCTGTTTTTT | TRBV6-5 | many | - | TRBJ2-2
CASSPRESEQFF | TGTGCCAGCAGCCCTCGTGAGAGTGAGCAGTTCTTC | TRBV12-3/TRBV12-4 | - | - | TRBJ2-1
CASSSEHGYYNEQFF | TGTGCCAGCAGCTCGGAACATGGCTACTACAATGAGCAGTTCTTC | TRBV11-2 | - | - | TRBJ2-1
CVSNPQREGLGEQYF | TGTGTCAGCAACCCCCAGCGGGAGGGATTGGGTGAGCAGTACTTC | TRBV11-2 | - | TRBD2 | TRBJ2-7
CAITEGTGDYGYTF | TGTGCCATCACCGAGGGGACAGGGGACTATGGCTACACCTTC | TRBV10-3 | many | TRBD1 | TRBJ1-2
CASSSRPTDTQYF | TGTGCCAGCAGCTCGAGGCCCACAGATACGCAGTATTTT | TRBV6-6 | many | - | TRBJ2-3
CASAPRGIYQPQHF | TGTGCCAGCGCCCCCAGGGGGATATATCAGCCCCAGCATTTT | TRBV6-2/TRBV6-3 | - | TRBD1 | TRBJ1-5
CASSLWRYEQYF | TGCGCCAGCAGCTTGTGGCGTTACGAGCAGTACTTC | TRBV5-1 | - | - | TRBJ2-7
CANSETKDVHIQYF | TGTGCCAACAGTGAGACGAAGGATGTACACATTCAGTACTTC | TRBV6-1 | - | - | TRBJ2-4
CASSQVGGFWREVADTQYF | TGCGCCAGCAGCCAAGTCGGGGGCTTTTGGCGGGAGGTCGCAGATACGCAGTATTTT | TRBV4-3 | - | TRBD2 | TRBJ2-3
CASSVTGAFNQSQHF | TGTGCCAGCAGTGTCACAGGGGCCTTCAATCAGTCCCAACATTTT | TRBV6-1 | - | TRBD1 | TRBJ1-5
CASSLAGRKNIQYF | TGTGCCAGCAGCCTAGCGGGCAGAAAAAACATTCAGTACTTC | TRBV13 | - | TRBD2 | TRBJ2-4
CASRKGGPKTEAFF | TGTGCCAGCAGGAAGGGGGGGCCAAAGACCGAAGCTTTCTTT | TRBV6-2/TRBV6-3 | - | - | TRBJ1-1
CTSSFRGGVETQYF | TGTACCAGCAGCTTTCGTGGGGGGGTAGAGACCCAGTACTTC | TRBV5-4 | - | TRBD2 | TRBJ2-5
CASSYSGLAGVNEQFF | TGTGCCAGCAGTTACTCAGGTCTAGCGGGAGTAAATGAGCAGTTCTTC | TRBV6-5 | many | TRBD2 | TRBJ2-1
CASSYSSVPGETQYF | TGTGCCAGCAGTTACTCGAGTGTACCCGGGGAAACCCAGTACTTC | TRBV6-2/TRBV6-3 | - | - | TRBJ2-5
CASSLEGGPGELFF | TGTGCCAGCAGCTTAGAAGGGGGACCCGGGGAACTGTTTTTT | TRBV11-2 | - | - | TRBJ2-2
CANSPDYYTETFF | TGTGCCAACAGTCCAGATTATTACACTGAAACTTTCTTT | TRBV6-5 | - | - | TRBJ1-1
CASGSDPGADEQYF | TGTGCCAGCGGCTCGGACCCTGGAGCGGACGAGCAGTACTTC | TRBV7-6 | - | - | TRBJ2-7
CASRALGQGRTTGETQYF | TGCGCAAGCAGGGCCTTAGGACAAGGGAGGACCACAGGGGAGACCCAGTACTTC | TRBV11-2 | - | - | TRBJ2-5
CASCDEGGSYNEQSF | TGTGCCAGCTGTGACGAGGGGGGATCCTACAATGAGCAGTCCTTC | TRBV2 | once | - | TRBJ2-1
CASSFGQAVDEKLFF | TGTGCCAGCAGCTTCGGACAGGCGGTAGACGAAAAACTGTTTTTT | TRBV5-6 | many | TRBD1 | TRBJ1-4
CATSRDPHYEQYF | TGTGCCACCAGCAGGGACCCCCACTACGAGCAGTACTTC | TRBV15 | - | - | TRBJ2-7
CASSQDRGQGRNSPLHF | TGCGCCAGCAGCCAAGATCGGGGACAGGGCCGGAATTCACCCCTCCACTTT | TRBV4-1 | - | TRBD1 | TRBJ1-6
CASSQDLGDTIYF | TGCGCCAGCAGCCAAGATCTCGGAGACACCATATATTTT | TRBV4-1 | large | - | TRBJ1-3
CASSLDSGGRIHEQSF | TGTGCCAGCAGCTTAGATAGCGGCGGGAGAATTCATGAGCAGTCCTTC | TRBV11-3 | - | TRBD2 | TRBJ2-1
CASILQRNEKLFF | TGTGCCAGCATTTTACAGCGTAATGAAAAACTGTTTTTT | TRBV6-1 | few | - | TRBJ1-4
CASSPGLAGTGEQFF | TGTGCCAGCAGCCCAGGACTAGCGGGAACAGGTGAGCAGTTCTTC | TRBV11-3 | few | TRBD2 | TRBJ2-1
CASRTGASGNYEQYF | TGTGCCAGCAGGACAGGGGCCAGCGGGAACTACGAGCAGTACTTC | TRBV6-5 | many | - | TRBJ2-7
CASSQAGSPNEKLFF | TGCGCCAGCAGCCAAGCCGGGAGTCCCAATGAAAAACTGTTTTTT | TRBV4-1 | - | - | TRBJ1-4
CASSQGHSDTQYF | TGCGCCAGCAGCCAAGGACACTCAGATACGCAGTATTTT | TRBV4-1 | many | - | TRBJ2-3
CASTGQGASGELFF | TGTGCCAGCACGGGACAGGGGGCAAGCGGGGAGCTGTTTTTT | TRBV12-3/TRBV12-4 | many | TRBD1 | TRBJ2-2
CACSSQQGGPVEQYF | TGTGCCTGCAGCTCCCAGCAGGGAGGGCCGGTCGAGCAGTACTTC | TRBV11-2 | - | TRBD2 | TRBJ2-7
CAGFPRAGENEQFF | TGTGCCGGCTTCCCTAGGGCAGGGGAGAATGAGCAGTTCTTC | TRBV11-2 | - | - | TRBJ2-1